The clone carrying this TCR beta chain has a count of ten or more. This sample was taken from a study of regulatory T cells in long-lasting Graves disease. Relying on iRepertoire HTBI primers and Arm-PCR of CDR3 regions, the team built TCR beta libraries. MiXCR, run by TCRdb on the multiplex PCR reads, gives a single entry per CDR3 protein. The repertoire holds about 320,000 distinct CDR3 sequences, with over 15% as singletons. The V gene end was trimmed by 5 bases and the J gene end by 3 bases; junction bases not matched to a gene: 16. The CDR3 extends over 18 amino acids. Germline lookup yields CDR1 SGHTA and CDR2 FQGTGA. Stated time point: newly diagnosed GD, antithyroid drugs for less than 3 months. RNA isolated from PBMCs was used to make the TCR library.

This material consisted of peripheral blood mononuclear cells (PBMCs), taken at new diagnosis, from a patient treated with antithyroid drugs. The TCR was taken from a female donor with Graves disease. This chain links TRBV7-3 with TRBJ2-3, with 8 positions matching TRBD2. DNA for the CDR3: TGTGCCAGCAGCCCCTCCCCCTCCCCCGGGAGGGGTACAGATACGCAGTATTTT. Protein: CASSPSPSPGRGTDTQYF.